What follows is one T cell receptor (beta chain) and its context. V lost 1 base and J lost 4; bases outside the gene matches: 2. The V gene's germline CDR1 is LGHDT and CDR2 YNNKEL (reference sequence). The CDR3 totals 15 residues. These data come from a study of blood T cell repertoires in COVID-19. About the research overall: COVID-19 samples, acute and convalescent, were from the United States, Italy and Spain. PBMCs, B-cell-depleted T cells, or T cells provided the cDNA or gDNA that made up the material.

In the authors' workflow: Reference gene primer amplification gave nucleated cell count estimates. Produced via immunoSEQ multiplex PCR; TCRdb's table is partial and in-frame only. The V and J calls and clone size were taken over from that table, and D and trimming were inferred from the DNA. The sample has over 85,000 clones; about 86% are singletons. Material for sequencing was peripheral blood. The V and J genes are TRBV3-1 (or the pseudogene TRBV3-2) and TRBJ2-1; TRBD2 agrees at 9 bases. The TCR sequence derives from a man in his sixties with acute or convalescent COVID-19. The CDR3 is CASSQGSGGYNEQFF. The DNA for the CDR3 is TGTGCCAGCAGCCAAGGTAGCGGGGGTTACAATGAGCAGTTCTTC.